A selection of T cell receptor beta chains follows, all from one sample in a study of shared clonotypes between healthy human individuals. Profiling relied on immunoSEQ multiplex PCR, and the TCRdb table lists in-frame clones only, not all of them. The profile shows roughly 1,500,000 clones, about 98.5% of them singletons. Source material: naive CD4+ T cells sorted from blood. The receptors derive from a man aged 25 to 40 in good health. CDR3s include the opening cysteine and the closing phenylalanine or tryptophan. Each record gives: J gene, clone size, V gene, D gene, CDR3 protein, CDR3 DNA. D genes are given only for firm matches. A clone size is listed for some rows: how often the clone was seen (once, few, many), or a class if it is expanded.

J gene: TRBJ1-3
clone size: .
V gene: TRBV6-6
D gene: TRBD1
CDR3 protein: CASRNRGRVTF
CDR3 DNA: TGTGCCAGCAGAAACAGGGGGCGCGTGACCTTT

J gene: TRBJ1-5
clone size: .
V gene: TRBV21-1
D gene: .
CDR3 protein: CASSRRQGRCNQPQHF
CDR3 DNA: TGTGCCAGCAGCCGCCGACAGGGGCGGTGCAATCAGCCCCAGCATTTT

J gene: TRBJ2-3
clone size: .
V gene: TRBV18
D gene: .
CDR3 protein: CASSHSGGLGGMDTQYF
CDR3 DNA: TGTGCCAGCTCTCACTCCGGTGGCCTAGGGGGTATGGATACGCAGTATTTT

J gene: TRBJ2-7
clone size: .
V gene: TRBV10-3
D gene: .
CDR3 protein: CAISRGAAYEQYF
CDR3 DNA: TGTGCCATCTCCCGGGGGGCCGCCTACGAGCAGTACTTC

J gene: TRBJ1-5
clone size: .
V gene: TRBV19
D gene: .
CDR3 protein: CASSIMGARGSNQPQHF
CDR3 DNA: TGTGCCAGTAGTATTATGGGGGCGCGGGGTAGCAATCAGCCCCAGCATTTT

J gene: TRBJ1-5
clone size: .
V gene: TRBV5-8
D gene: .
CDR3 protein: CASSSNQPQHF
CDR3 DNA: TGTGCCAGCAGCTCTAATCAGCCCCAGCATTTT

J gene: TRBJ2-3
clone size: .
V gene: TRBV29-1
D gene: TRBD2
CDR3 protein: CSLERGEGTDTQYF
CDR3 DNA: TGCAGCCTCGAGCGGGGCGAGGGCACAGATACGCAGTATTTT

J gene: TRBJ2-7
clone size: .
V gene: TRBV27
D gene: TRBD1
CDR3 protein: CASRRYNPPGQGSYEQYF
CDR3 DNA: TGTGCCAGCAGGCGTTACAACCCTCCGGGACAGGGCTCCTACGAGCAGTACTTC

J gene: TRBJ1-5
clone size: .
V gene: TRBV15
D gene: TRBD1
CDR3 protein: CATRRTGVGQPQHF
CDR3 DNA: TGTGCCACCAGGAGGACAGGGGTTGGTCAGCCCCAGCATTTT

J gene: TRBJ2-7
clone size: .
V gene: TRBV7-2
D gene: .
CDR3 protein: CASSFQGAGEQYF
CDR3 DNA: TGTGCCAGCAGCTTTCAAGGGGCGGGCGAGCAGTACTTC

J gene: TRBJ2-6
clone size: .
V gene: TRBV9
D gene: TRBD1
CDR3 protein: CASSSSWDRGPGANVLTF
CDR3 DNA: TGTGCCAGCAGTTCCTCCTGGGACAGGGGGCCAGGGGCCAACGTCCTGACTTTC

J gene: TRBJ2-2
clone size: .
V gene: TRBV18
D gene: TRBD1
CDR3 protein: CASSPLSLTGTVSGELFF
CDR3 DNA: TGTGCCAGCTCACCGCTCTCCTTGACCGGGACAGTATCCGGGGAGCTGTTTTTT

J gene: TRBJ2-3
clone size: .
V gene: TRBV5-1
D gene: TRBD2
CDR3 protein: CASRQGVGTSGTDTQYF
CDR3 DNA: TGCGCCAGCAGACAAGGTGTGGGGACTAGCGGTACAGATACGCAGTATTTT

J gene: TRBJ2-1
clone size: .
V gene: TRBV11-3
D gene: TRBD2
CDR3 protein: CASSLDTGLAPNPEQFF
CDR3 DNA: TGTGCCAGCAGCTTAGATACAGGACTAGCCCCAAACCCTGAGCAGTTCTTC

J gene: TRBJ1-2
clone size: .
V gene: TRBV2
D gene: TRBD1
CDR3 protein: CASGTGRANYGYTF
CDR3 DNA: TGTGCCAGCGGGACAGGACGAGCTAACTATGGCTACACCTTC

J gene: TRBJ2-7
clone size: .
V gene: TRBV5-1
D gene: TRBD1
CDR3 protein: CASSSGQGFYEQYF
CDR3 DNA: TGCGCCAGCAGCTCCGGACAGGGATTCTACGAGCAGTACTTC

J gene: TRBJ1-5
clone size: .
V gene: TRBV7-9
D gene: .
CDR3 protein: CASSLPSGQPQHF
CDR3 DNA: TGTGCCAGCAGCCTGCCGAGCGGGCAGCCCCAGCATTTT

J gene: TRBJ2-3
clone size: .
V gene: TRBV5-4
D gene: .
CDR3 protein: CASSLAARGYRTDTQYF
CDR3 DNA: TGTGCCAGCAGCTTGGCGGCACGCGGGTACCGCACAGATACGCAGTATTTT

J gene: TRBJ2-7
clone size: .
V gene: TRBV11-2
D gene: .
CDR3 protein: CASSPGLLGYEQYF
CDR3 DNA: TGTGCCAGCAGCCCGGGACTCCTCGGGTACGAGCAGTACTTC

J gene: TRBJ1-1
clone size: .
V gene: TRBV9
D gene: .
CDR3 protein: CASTRGSPNTEAFF
CDR3 DNA: TGTGCCAGCACTAGGGGCAGCCCGAACACTGAAGCTTTCTTT

J gene: TRBJ2-7
clone size: .
V gene: TRBV28
D gene: TRBD2
CDR3 protein: CASVRGTSLYEQYF
CDR3 DNA: TGTGCCAGCGTGCGTGGGACTAGTCTGTACGAGCAGTACTTC

J gene: TRBJ2-1
clone size: .
V gene: TRBV29-1
D gene: TRBD2
CDR3 protein: CSVVPHSGRGYNEQFF
CDR3 DNA: TGCAGCGTCGTCCCTCATAGCGGGAGGGGGTACAATGAGCAGTTCTTC

J gene: TRBJ2-1
clone size: .
V gene: TRBV19
D gene: .
CDR3 protein: CASSTSSGEQFF
CDR3 DNA: TGTGCCAGTAGTACCAGTAGTGGTGAGCAGTTCTTC

J gene: TRBJ2-1
clone size: .
V gene: TRBV20-1
D gene: .
CDR3 protein: CSAAIDEQFF
CDR3 DNA: TGCAGTGCTGCAATCGATGAGCAGTTCTTC

J gene: TRBJ2-1
clone size: .
V gene: TRBV5-1
D gene: .
CDR3 protein: CASSLAGGRSNEQFF
CDR3 DNA: TGCGCCAGCAGCTTGGCGGGCGGAAGGAGCAATGAGCAGTTCTTC

J gene: TRBJ2-7
clone size: .
V gene: TRBV5-1
D gene: .
CDR3 protein: CASSLELSFYEQYF
CDR3 DNA: TGCGCCAGCAGCTTGGAGTTATCATTCTACGAGCAGTACTTC

J gene: TRBJ2-2
clone size: .
V gene: TRBV5-1
D gene: TRBD2
CDR3 protein: CASSPMTSGATGELFF
CDR3 DNA: TGCGCCAGCAGCCCGATGACTAGCGGAGCCACCGGGGAGCTGTTTTTT

J gene: TRBJ2-1
clone size: .
V gene: TRBV19
D gene: .
CDR3 protein: CASSIPSWEADNEQFF
CDR3 DNA: TGTGCCAGTAGTATACCTAGCTGGGAGGCTGACAATGAGCAGTTCTTC

J gene: TRBJ2-7
clone size: once
V gene: TRBV18
D gene: .
CDR3 protein: CASSPPASGTFLSEQYF
CDR3 DNA: TGTGCCAGCTCACCACCGGCCTCTGGAACCTTTCTGTCCGAGCAGTACTTC

J gene: TRBJ2-1
clone size: .
V gene: TRBV19
D gene: .
CDR3 protein: CASSTTSVSYNEQFF
CDR3 DNA: TGTGCCAGTAGTACGACTAGTGTCTCCTACAATGAGCAGTTCTTC

J gene: TRBJ2-2
clone size: .
V gene: TRBV28
D gene: .
CDR3 protein: CASSLPSTRYTGELFF
CDR3 DNA: TGTGCCAGCAGTTTGCCCTCAACCCGTTACACCGGGGAGCTGTTTTTT

J gene: TRBJ2-1
clone size: .
V gene: TRBV18
D gene: TRBD1
CDR3 protein: CASSPSQGAGEQFF
CDR3 DNA: TGTGCCAGCTCACCCTCACAGGGGGCCGGTGAGCAGTTCTTC

J gene: TRBJ2-1
clone size: .
V gene: TRBV2
D gene: .
CDR3 protein: CATRESTNNEQFF
CDR3 DNA: TGTGCCACCCGGGAGTCGACGAACAATGAGCAGTTCTTC

J gene: TRBJ2-7
clone size: .
V gene: TRBV18
D gene: .
CDR3 protein: CASSPPLPVTSYEQYF
CDR3 DNA: TGTGCCAGCTCACCACCGCTTCCTGTTACCTCCTACGAGCAGTACTTC

J gene: TRBJ2-3
clone size: .
V gene: TRBV7-2
D gene: TRBD2
CDR3 protein: CASSLLGKRGSTDTQYF
CDR3 DNA: TGTGCCAGCAGCTTACTCGGGAAGCGGGGCAGCACAGATACGCAGTATTTT

J gene: TRBJ2-1
clone size: .
V gene: TRBV9
D gene: TRBD2
CDR3 protein: CASSVVGIAGDEQFF
CDR3 DNA: TGTGCCAGCAGCGTAGTAGGGATAGCGGGGGATGAGCAGTTCTTC

J gene: TRBJ2-1
clone size: .
V gene: TRBV28
D gene: TRBD2
CDR3 protein: CASSPGLAGAIEQFF
CDR3 DNA: TGTGCCAGCAGTCCAGGACTAGCGGGCGCAATCGAGCAGTTCTTC

J gene: TRBJ2-7
clone size: .
V gene: TRBV7-6
D gene: .
CDR3 protein: CASSLVAGSYEQYF
CDR3 DNA: TGTGCCAGCAGCTTAGTGGCAGGTTCCTACGAGCAGTACTTC

J gene: TRBJ2-2
clone size: .
V gene: TRBV18
D gene: TRBD1
CDR3 protein: CASSPLGQGNTGELFF
CDR3 DNA: TGTGCCAGCTCACCACTCGGACAGGGGAACACCGGGGAGCTGTTTTTT

J gene: TRBJ2-5
clone size: .
V gene: TRBV29-1
D gene: .
CDR3 protein: CSVVRAGFQETQYF
CDR3 DNA: TGCAGCGTTGTCCGAGCAGGGTTCCAAGAGACCCAGTACTTC

J gene: TRBJ2-6
clone size: .
V gene: TRBV19
D gene: .
CDR3 protein: CAATPGAGANVLTF
CDR3 DNA: TGTGCCGCTACCCCCGGGGCTGGGGCCAACGTCCTGACTTTC

J gene: TRBJ2-1
clone size: .
V gene: TRBV5-1
D gene: TRBD2
CDR3 protein: CASSATSMAYNEQFF
CDR3 DNA: TGCGCCAGCAGCGCGACTAGCATGGCCTACAATGAGCAGTTCTTC

J gene: TRBJ1-4
clone size: .
V gene: TRBV5-5
D gene: .
CDR3 protein: CASSSRVSNEKLFF
CDR3 DNA: TGTGCCAGCAGCTCCCGGGTGTCTAATGAAAAACTGTTTTTT

J gene: TRBJ2-7
clone size: .
V gene: TRBV2
D gene: .
CDR3 protein: CASRDSKGHRLYEQYF
CDR3 DNA: TGTGCCAGCCGTGATAGTAAGGGACATCGCCTCTACGAGCAGTACTTC